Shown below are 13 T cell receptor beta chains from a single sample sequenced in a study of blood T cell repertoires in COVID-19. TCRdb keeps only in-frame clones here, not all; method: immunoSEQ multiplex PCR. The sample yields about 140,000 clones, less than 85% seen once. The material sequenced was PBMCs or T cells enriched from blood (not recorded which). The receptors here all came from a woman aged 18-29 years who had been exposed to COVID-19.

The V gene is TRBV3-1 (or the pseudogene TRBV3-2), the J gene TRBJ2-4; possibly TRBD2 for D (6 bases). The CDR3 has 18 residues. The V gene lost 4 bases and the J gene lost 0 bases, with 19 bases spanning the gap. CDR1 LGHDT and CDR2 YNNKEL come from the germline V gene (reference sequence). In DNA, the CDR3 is TGTGCCAGCAGCCCCAGACTAGTTGTCGATTTAGCCAAAAACATTCAGTACTTC. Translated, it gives CASSPRLVVDLAKNIQYF.

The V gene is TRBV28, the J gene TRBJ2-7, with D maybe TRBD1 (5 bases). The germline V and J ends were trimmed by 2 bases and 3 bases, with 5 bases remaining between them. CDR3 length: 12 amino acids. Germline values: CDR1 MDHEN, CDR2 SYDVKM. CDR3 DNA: TGTGCCAGCAGTTTAACAGGCTACGAGCAGTACTTC. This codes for CASSLTGYEQYF.

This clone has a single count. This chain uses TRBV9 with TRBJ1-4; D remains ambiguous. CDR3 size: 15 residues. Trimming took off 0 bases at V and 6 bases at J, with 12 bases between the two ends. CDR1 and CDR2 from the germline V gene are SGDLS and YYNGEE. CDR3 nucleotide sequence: TGTGCCAGCAGCGTAGACGGGCGGAGGGATGAAAAACTGTTTTTT. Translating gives CASSVDGRRDEKLFF. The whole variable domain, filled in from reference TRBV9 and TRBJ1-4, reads DSGVTQTPKHLITATGQRVTLRCSPRSGDLSVYWYQQSLDQGLQFLIQYYNGEERAKGNILERFSAQQFPDLHSELNLSSLELGDSALYFCASSVDGRRDEKLFFGSGTQLSVL.

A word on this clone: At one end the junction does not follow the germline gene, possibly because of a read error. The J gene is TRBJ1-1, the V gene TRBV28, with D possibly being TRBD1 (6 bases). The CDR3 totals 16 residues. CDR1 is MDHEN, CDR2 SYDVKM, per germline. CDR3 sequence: CASSLSTGIMNTEAFF. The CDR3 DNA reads TGTGCCAGCAGCTTATCAACAGGGATCATGAACACTGAAGCTTTCTTT. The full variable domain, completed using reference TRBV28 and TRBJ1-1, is DVKVTQSSRYLVKRTGEKVFLECVQDMDHENMFWYRQDPGLGLRLIYFSYDVKMKEKGDIPEGYSVSREKKERFSLILESASTNQTSMYLCASSLSTGIMNTEAFFGQGTRLTVV.

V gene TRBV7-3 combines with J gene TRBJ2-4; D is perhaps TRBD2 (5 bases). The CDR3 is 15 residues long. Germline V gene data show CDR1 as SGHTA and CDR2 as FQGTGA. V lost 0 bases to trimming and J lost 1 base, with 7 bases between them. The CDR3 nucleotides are TGTGCCAGCAGCTTAACTCCGGGGGCCAAAAACATTCAGTACTTC. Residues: CASSLTPGAKNIQYF. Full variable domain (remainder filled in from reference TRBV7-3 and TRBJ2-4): GAGVSQTPSNKVTEKGKYVELRCDPISGHTALYWYRQSLGQGPEFLIYFQGTGAADDSGLPNDRFFAVRPEGSVSTLKIQRTERGDSAVYLCASSLTPGAKNIQYFGAGTRLSVL.

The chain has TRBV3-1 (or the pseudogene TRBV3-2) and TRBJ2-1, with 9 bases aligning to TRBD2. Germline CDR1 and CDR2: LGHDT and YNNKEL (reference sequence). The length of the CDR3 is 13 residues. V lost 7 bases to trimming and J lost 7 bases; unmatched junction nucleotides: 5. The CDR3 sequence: CASTGLARNEQFF. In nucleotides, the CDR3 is TGTGCCAGCACAGGACTAGCGAGGAATGAGCAGTTCTTC.

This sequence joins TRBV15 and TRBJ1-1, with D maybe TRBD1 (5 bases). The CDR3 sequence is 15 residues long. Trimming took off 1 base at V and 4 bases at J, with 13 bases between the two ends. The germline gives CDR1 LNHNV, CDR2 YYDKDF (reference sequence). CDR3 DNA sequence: TGTGCCACCAGCAGAGGCTGGGGCCAGAGCACTGAAGCTTTCTTT. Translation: CATSRGWGQSTEAFF.

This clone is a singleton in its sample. CDR3 residues: CASSLDGGHSGNTIYF. The CDR3 nucleotides read TGCGCCAGCAGCTTGGATGGGGGACACTCTGGAAACACCATATATTTT. The chain is built from TRBV5-1 and TRBJ1-3, with D possibly being TRBD1 (6 bases). This CDR3 has 16 amino acids. CDR1 is SGHRS, CDR2 YFSETQ, per germline. Trimming cost V 0 bases and J 0 bases, with 10 bases left between them.

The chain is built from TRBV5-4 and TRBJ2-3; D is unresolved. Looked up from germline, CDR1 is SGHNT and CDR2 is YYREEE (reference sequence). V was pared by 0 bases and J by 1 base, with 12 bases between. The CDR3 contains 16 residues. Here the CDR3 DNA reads TGTGCCAGCAGCTTGGCCCAGAGGTTTGGCACAGATACGCAGTATTTT. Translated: CASSLAQRFGTDTQYF.

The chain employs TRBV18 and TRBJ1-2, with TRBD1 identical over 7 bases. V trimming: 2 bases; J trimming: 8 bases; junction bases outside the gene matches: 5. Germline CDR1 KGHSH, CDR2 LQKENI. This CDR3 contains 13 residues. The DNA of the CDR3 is TGTGCCAGCTCACCAGGGACAGAGGGAGGCTACACCTTC. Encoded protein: CASSPGTEGGYTF. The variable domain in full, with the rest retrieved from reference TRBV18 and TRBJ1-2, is NAGVMQNPRHLVRRRGQEARLRCSPMKGHSHVYWYRQLPEEGLKFMVYLQKENIIDESGMPKERFSAEFPKEGPSILRIQQVVRGDSAAYFCASSPGTEGGYTFGSGTRLTVV.

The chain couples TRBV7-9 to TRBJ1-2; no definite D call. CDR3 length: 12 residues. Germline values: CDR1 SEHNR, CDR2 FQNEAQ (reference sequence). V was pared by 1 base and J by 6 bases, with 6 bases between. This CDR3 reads CASSLDSNGYTF. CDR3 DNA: TGTGCCAGCAGCTTAGATTCCAATGGCTACACCTTC.

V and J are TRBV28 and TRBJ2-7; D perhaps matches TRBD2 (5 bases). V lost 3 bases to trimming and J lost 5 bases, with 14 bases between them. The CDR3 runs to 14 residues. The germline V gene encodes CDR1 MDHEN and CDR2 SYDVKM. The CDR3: CASSLQRASDEQYF. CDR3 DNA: TGTGCCAGCAGTTTGCAGAGGGCAAGTGACGAGCAGTACTTC.

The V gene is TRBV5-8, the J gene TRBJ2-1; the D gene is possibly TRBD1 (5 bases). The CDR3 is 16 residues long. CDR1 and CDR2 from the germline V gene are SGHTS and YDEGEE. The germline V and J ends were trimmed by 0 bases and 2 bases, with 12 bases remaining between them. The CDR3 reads CASSLAGSRAYNEQFF. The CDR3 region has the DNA TGTGCCAGCAGCTTGGCCGGTTCCAGGGCCTACAATGAGCAGTTCTTC.